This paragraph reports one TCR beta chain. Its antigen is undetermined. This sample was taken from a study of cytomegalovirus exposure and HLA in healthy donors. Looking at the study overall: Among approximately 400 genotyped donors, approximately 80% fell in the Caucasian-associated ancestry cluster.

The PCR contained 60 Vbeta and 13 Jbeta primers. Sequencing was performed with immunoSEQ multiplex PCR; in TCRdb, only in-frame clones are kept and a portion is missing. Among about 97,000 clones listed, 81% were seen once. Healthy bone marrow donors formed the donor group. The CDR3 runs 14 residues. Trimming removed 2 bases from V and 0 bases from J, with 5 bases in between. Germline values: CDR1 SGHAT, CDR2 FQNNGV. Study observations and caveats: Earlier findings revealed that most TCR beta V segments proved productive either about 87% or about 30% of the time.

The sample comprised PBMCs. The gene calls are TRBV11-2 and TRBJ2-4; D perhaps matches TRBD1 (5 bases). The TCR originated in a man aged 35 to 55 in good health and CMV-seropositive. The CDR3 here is CASSLQGAKNIQYF. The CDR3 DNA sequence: TGTGCCAGCAGCTTACAGGGAGCCAAAAACATTCAGTACTTC.